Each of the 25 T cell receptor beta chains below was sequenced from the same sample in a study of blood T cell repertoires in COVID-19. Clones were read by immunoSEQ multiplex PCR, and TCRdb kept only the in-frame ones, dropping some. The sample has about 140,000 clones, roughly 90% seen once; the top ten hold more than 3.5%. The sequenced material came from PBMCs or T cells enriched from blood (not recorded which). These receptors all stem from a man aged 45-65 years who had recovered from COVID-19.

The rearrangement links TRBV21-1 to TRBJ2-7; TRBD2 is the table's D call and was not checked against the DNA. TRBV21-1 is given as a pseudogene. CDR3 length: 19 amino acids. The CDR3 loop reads CASSKGALGGPIPTYEQYV. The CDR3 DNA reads TGTGCCAGCAGCAAAGGGGCCCTCGGGGGGCCGATTCCAACCTACGAGCAGTACGTC.

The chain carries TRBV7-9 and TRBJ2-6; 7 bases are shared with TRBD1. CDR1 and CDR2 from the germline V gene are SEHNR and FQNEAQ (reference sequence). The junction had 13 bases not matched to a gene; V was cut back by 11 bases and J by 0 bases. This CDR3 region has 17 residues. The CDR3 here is CAGFGVGQFSGANVLTF. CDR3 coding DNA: TGTGCCGGCTTCGGTGTGGGACAGTTCTCTGGGGCCAACGTCCTGACTTTC.

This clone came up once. The CDR3 is CAWKFGGSGEQFF. DNA for the CDR3: TGTGCCTGGAAGTTCGGCGGGAGCGGTGAGCAGTTCTTC. The V and J genes are TRBV30 and TRBJ2-1; 7 nucleotides agree with TRBD2. Trimming at V came to 4 bases and at J to 9 bases, leaving 9 bases not matched to a gene. CDR1 and CDR2 from the germline V gene are GTSNPN and SVGIG (reference sequence). The length of the CDR3 is 13 residues.

CDR3 DNA sequence: TGTGCCAGCAGCTTAACAGGATTCTCCTACGAGCAGTACGTC. Amino acid sequence: CASSLTGFSYEQYV. The genes are TRBV28 and TRBJ2-7; possibly TRBD1 for D (5 bases). Trimming left V 6 bases short and J 0 bases short, with 12 bases between. In germline, CDR1 is MDHEN, CDR2 SYDVKM. There are 14 residues in the CDR3.

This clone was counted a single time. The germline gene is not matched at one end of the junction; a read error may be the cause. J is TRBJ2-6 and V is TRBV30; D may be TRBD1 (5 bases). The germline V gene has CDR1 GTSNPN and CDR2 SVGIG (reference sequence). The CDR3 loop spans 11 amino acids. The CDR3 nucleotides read TGTGCCTGGAGTGTAACTGCAGGGCTCTCTTTC. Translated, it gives CAWSVTAGLSF.

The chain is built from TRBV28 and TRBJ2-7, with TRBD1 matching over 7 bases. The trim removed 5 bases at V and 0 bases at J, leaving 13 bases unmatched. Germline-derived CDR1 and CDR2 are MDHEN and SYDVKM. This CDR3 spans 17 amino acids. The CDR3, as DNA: TGTGCCAGCAGTACACATGACAGGGTCCTTAGCTCCTACGAGCAGTACTTC. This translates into CASSTHDRVLSSYEQYF.

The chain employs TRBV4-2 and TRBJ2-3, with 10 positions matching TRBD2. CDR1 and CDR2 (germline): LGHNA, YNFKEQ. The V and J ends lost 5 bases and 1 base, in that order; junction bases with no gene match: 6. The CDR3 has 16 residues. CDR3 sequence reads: CASSSLTSGGTDTQYF. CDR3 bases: TGTGCCAGCAGCTCGCTTACTAGCGGGGGCACAGATACGCAGTATTTT.

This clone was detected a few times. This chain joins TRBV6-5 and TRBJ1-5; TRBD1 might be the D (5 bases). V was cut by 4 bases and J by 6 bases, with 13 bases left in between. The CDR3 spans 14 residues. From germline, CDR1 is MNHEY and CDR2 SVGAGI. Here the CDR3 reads CASSLRRDSQPQHF. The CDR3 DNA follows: TGTGCCAGCAGTTTGCGCAGGGATAGTCAGCCCCAGCATTTT.

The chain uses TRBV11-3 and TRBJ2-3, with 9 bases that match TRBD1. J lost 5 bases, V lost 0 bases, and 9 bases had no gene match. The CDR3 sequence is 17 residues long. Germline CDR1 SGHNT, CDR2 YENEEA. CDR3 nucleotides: TGTGCCAGCAGCTTAGATAAATACGGACAGGGGCGAGATACGCAGTATTTT. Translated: CASSLDKYGQGRDTQYF.

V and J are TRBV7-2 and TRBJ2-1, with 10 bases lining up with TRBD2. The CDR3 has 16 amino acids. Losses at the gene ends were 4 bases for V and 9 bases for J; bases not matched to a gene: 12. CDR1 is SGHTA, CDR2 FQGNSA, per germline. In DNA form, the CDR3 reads TGTGCCAGCAGCTCCAAGCGGGGGGGCAATCTTGGTGAGCAGTTCTTC. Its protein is CASSSKRGGNLGEQFF.

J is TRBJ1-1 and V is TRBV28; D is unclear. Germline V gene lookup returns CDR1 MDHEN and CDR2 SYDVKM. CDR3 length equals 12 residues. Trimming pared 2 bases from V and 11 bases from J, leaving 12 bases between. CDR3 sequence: CASSLGKREAFF. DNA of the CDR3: TGTGCCAGCAGTTTAGGAAAGCGAGAGGCTTTCTTT.

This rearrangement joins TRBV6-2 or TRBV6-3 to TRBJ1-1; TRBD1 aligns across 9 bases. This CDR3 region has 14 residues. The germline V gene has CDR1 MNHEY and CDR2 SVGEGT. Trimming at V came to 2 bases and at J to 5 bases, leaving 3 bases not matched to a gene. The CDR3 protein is CASSYGDRVTEAFF. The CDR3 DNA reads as TGTGCCAGCAGTTACGGGGACAGGGTAACTGAAGCTTTCTTT.

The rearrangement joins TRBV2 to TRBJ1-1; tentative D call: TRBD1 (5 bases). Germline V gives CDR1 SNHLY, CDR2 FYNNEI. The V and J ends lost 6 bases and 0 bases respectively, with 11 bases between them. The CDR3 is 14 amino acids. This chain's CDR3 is CASREQTVNTEAFF. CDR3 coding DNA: TGTGCCAGCAGAGAGCAGACAGTGAACACTGAAGCTTTCTTT.

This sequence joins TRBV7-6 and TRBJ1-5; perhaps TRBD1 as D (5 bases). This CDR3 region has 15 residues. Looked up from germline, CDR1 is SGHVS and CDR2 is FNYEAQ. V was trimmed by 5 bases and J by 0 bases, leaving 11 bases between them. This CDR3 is CASSPGTGSNQPQHF. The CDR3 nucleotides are TGTGCCAGCAGCCCCGGCACAGGTAGCAATCAGCCCCAGCATTTT.

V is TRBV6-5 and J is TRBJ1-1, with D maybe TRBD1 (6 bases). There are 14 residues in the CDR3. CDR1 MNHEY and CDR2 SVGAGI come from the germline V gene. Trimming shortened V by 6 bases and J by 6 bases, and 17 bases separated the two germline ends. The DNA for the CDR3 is TGTGCCAGCAGAATCTCCCGGGACACCGCTGAAGCTTTCTTT. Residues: CASRISRDTAEAFF.

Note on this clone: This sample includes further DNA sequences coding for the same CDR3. CDR3 in DNA: TGTGCCAGCAGCCCGGGACTAGCGGGAGGGCTCCAAGAGACCCAGTACTTC. Translation gives CASSPGLAGGLQETQYF. V and J are TRBV7-3 and TRBJ2-5; 16 bases fit TRBD2. Looked up from germline, CDR1 is SGHTA and CDR2 is FQGTGA. V shed 5 bases and J 1 base; nucleotides not matched to a gene: 4. The CDR3 extends over 17 amino acids.

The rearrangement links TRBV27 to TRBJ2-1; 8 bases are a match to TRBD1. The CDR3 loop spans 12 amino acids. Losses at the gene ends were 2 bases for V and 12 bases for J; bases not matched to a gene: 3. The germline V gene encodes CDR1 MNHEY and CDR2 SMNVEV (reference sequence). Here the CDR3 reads CASSLGTGGQFF. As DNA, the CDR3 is TGTGCCAGCAGTTTAGGTACAGGGGGGCAGTTCTTC.

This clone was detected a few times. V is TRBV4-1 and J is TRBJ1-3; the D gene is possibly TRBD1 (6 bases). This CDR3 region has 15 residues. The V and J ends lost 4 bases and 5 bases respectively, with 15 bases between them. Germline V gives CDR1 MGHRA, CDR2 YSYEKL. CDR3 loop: CASSPGEGKRNTIYF. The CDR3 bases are TGCGCCAGCAGCCCAGGGGAAGGGAAGAGAAACACCATATATTTT.

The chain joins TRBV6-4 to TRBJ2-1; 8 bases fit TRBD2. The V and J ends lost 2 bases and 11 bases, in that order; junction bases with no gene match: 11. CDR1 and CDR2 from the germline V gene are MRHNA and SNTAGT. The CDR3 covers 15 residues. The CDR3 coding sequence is TGTGCCAGCAGTGACGGTGGAGTAGCGGGGCGGAAGCAGTTCTTC. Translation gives CASSDGGVAGRKQFF.

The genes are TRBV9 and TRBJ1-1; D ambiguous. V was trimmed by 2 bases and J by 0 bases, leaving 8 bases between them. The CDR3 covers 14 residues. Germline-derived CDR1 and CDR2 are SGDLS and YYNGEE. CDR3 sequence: CASSVSGMNTEAFF. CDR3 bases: TGTGCCAGCAGCGTCTCGGGGATGAACACTGAAGCTTTCTTT.

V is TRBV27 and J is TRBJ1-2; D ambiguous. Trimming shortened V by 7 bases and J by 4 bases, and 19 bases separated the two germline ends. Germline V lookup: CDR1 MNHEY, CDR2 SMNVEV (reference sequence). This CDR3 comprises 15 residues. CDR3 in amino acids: CASTLSPGSLYGYTF. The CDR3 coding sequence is TGTGCCAGCACCCTCTCGCCGGGATCCCTCTATGGCTACACCTTC.

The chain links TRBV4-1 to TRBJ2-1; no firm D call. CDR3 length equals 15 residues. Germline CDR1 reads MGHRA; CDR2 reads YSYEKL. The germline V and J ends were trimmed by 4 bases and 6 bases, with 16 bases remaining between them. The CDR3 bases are TGCGCCAGCAGCCTAGAACCGAGGCTACTCAATGAGCAGTTCTTC. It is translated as CASSLEPRLLNEQFF.

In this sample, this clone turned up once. This CDR3 is CASSLTSGSSYNEQFF. In nucleotides, the CDR3 is TGTGCCAGCAGCCTAACTAGCGGAAGCTCCTACAATGAGCAGTTCTTC. The gene calls are TRBV3-1 (or the pseudogene TRBV3-2) and TRBJ2-1, with 8 bases aligning to TRBD2. After removal of 4 bases from V and 0 bases from J, the junction contained 5 bases not matched to a gene. CDR3 length: 16 residues. CDR1 LGHDT and CDR2 YNNKEL come from the germline V gene (reference sequence).

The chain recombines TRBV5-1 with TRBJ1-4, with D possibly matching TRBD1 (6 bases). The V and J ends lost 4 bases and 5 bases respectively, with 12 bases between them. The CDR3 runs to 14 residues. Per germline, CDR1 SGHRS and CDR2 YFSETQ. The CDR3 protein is CASSSQGRNEKLFF. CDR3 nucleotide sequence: TGCGCCAGCAGCAGCCAGGGGCGGAATGAAAAACTGTTTTTT.

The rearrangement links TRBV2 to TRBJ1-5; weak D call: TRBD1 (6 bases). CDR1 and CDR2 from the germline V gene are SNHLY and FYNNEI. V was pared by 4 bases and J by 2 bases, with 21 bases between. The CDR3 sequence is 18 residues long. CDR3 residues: CASSGGDNLNIGNQPQHF. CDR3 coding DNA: TGTGCCAGCAGTGGAGGGGACAACCTGAATATTGGCAATCAGCCCCAGCATTTT.